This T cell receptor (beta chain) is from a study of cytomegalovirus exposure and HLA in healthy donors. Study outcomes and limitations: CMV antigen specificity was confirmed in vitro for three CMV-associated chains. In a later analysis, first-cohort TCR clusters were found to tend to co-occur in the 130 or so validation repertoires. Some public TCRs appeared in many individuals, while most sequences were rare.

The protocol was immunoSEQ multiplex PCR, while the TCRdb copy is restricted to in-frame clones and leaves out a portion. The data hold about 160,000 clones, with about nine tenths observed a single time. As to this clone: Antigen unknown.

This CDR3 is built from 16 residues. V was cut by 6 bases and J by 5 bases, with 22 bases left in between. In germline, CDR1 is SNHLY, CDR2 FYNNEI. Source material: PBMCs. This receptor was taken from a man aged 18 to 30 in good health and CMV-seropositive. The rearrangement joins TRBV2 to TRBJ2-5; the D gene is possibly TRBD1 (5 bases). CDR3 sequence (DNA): TGTGCCAGCAGAGGGCAGGGCCCGGGTATCCAGGAGACCCAGTACTTC. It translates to CASRGQGPGIQETQYF. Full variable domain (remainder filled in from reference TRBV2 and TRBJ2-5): EPEVTQTPSHQVTQMGQEVILRCVPISNHLYFYWYRQILGQKVEFLVSFYNNEISEKSEIFDDQFSVERPDGSNFTLKIRSTKLEDSAMYFCASRGQGPGIQETQYFGPGTRLLVL.